This T cell receptor beta chain was observed in a study of blood T cell repertoires in COVID-19. Study overall: The analysed material was cDNA or gDNA that came from T cells, B-cell-depleted T cells, or PBMCs.

Per the original data handling: Amplification of reference gene primers was used by the study to estimate nucleated cell counts. Libraries were prepared by immunoSEQ multiplex PCR; TCRdb keeps only in-frame clonotypes and omits some of them. The V and J calls and clone size are taken from that table; D and trimming were inferred from the DNA. The data show hundreds of thousands of clones, approximately 90% seen once. Participant-given clinical history determined each cohort assignment. It was within 2 weeks before study entry that exposed participants met a COVID-19 case. This clone was counted many times. This clonotype originated in a woman aged 18 to 35 who had been exposed to COVID-19. The sequencing sample was made of PBMCs or T cells enriched from blood (not recorded which).

The CDR3 loop is CASSTISGSGNTIYF. The CDR3 coding sequence is TGTGCCAGTAGTACGATCAGCGGCTCTGGAAACACCATATATTTT. This chain joins TRBV19 and TRBJ1-3; D call uncertain. The CDR3 has 15 amino acids. Germline assignment: CDR1 LNHDA and CDR2 SQIVND (reference sequence). V gave up 4 bases and J gave up 0 bases, with 10 bases separating them.